The following is a T cell receptor (beta chain) sequence with its context. Its antigen is still unknown. Profiling relied on immunoSEQ multiplex PCR, and the TCRdb table lists in-frame clones only, not all of them. The top ten hold about an eighth of the sample, which has around 65,000 clones, approximately 89% seen once. These data come from a study of OX40 agonist ivuxolimab in advanced cancers. Study-level background: Cohort: 80% to 85% men, mean age 60, aged about 20 to 80. Notes on the study in general: In a subset of nonresponders, normalized T-cell clonal expansion was also low.

Trimming took off 0 bases at V and 8 bases at J, with 17 bases between the two ends. In germline, CDR1 is MNHEY, CDR2 SMNVEV (reference sequence). The CDR3 covers 16 residues. Sequenced here: CD4+ or CD8+ T cells sorted from blood, sampled in a trial of the OX40 agonist ivuxolimab. The V call is TRBV27, the J call TRBJ1-3, with D possibly being TRBD1 (5 bases). This sequence originates from an adult with an advanced solid tumor such as melanoma, head and neck, liver or kidney cancer. The CDR3 sequence is CASSLSIKGQRDTIYF. The CDR3 DNA follows: TGTGCCAGCAGTTTATCGATAAAGGGGCAGCGAGACACCATATATTTT.